The clone carrying this TCR beta chain occurred a few times. No antigen is known for it. MiXCR was run by TCRdb on the 5' RACE reads, yielding one entry per CDR3 protein. The sample consists of about 720,000 distinct CDR3 sequences, over 8.5% of them appearing once. Each donor (without exception) was a healthy Caucasian. This entry belongs to a study of identical twins. Per the germline V gene, CDR1 is SGHVS and CDR2 is FNYEAQ. The CDR3 spans 14 residues. The V end was cut by 2 bases, the J end by 4 bases, with 11 bases between. Broader study findings: Among out-of-frame alpha sequences shared by twins, low generation probability occurred in excess. There was more out-of-frame TCR alpha sharing in monozygotic twins than models estimated.

This sample also appeared in a second study, on yellow fever vaccine responses in identical twins. That work adds: Twins' T cell vaccine responses reportedly looked partly convergent, partly personalized.

The sequencing input was PBMCs. The sequence derives from a woman aged 18 to 35 in good health. The rearrangement links TRBV7-6 to TRBJ2-5; TRBD1 might be the D (6 bases). For the CDR3, the DNA is TGTGCCAGCAGCTTACCGACAGGCTTAGAGACCCAGTACTTC. It translates to CASSLPTGLETQYF.